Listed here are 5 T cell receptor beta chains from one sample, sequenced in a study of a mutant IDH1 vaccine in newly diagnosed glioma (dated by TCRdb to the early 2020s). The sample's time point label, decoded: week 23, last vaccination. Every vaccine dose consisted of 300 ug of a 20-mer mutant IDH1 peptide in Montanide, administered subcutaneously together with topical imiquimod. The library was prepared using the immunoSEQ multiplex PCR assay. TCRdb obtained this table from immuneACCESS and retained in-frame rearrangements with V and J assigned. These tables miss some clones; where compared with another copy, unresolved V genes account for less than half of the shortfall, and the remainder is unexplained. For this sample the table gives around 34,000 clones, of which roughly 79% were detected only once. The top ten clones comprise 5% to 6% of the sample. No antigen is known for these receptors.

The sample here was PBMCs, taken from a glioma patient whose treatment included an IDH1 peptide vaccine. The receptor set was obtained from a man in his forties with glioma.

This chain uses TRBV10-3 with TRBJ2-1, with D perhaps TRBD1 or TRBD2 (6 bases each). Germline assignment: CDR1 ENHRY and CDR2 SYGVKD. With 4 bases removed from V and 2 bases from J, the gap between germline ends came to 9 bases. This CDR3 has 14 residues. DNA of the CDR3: TGTGCCATCAGTGGGAGGGGGGCCTACAATGAGCAGTTCTTC. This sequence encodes CAISGRGAYNEQFF.

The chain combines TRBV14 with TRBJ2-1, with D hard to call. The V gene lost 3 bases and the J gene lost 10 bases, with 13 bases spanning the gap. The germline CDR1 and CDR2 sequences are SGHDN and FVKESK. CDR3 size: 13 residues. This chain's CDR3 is CASSHPLRSEQFF. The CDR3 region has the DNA TGTGCCAGCAGCCATCCCCTCCGGTCGGAGCAGTTCTTC.

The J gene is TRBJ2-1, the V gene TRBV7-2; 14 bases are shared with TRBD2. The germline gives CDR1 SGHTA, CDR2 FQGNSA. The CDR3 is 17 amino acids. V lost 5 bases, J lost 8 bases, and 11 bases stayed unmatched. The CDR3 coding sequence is TGTGCCAGCAGCCACGGACTAGCGGGAGGTGTTTCCCATGAGCAGTTCTTC. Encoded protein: CASSHGLAGGVSHEQFF.

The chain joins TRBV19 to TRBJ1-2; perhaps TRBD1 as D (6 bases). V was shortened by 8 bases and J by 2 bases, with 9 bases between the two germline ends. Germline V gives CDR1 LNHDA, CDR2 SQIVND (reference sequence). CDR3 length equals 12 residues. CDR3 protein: CASSDSNYGYTF. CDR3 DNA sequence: TGTGCCAGTTCGGACAGCAACTATGGCTACACCTTC.

The CDR3 nucleotides are TGTGCCAGCGGGGGACTAGCGGGAGGACGCTCCTACAATGAGCAGTTCTTC. Encoded protein: CASGGLAGGRSYNEQFF. The V gene is TRBV27, the J gene TRBJ2-1; 15 bases are shared with TRBD2. The CDR3 length is 17 residues. V trimming: 8 bases; J trimming: 0 bases; junction bases outside the gene matches: 5. Germline-derived CDR1 and CDR2 are MNHEY and SMNVEV (reference sequence).